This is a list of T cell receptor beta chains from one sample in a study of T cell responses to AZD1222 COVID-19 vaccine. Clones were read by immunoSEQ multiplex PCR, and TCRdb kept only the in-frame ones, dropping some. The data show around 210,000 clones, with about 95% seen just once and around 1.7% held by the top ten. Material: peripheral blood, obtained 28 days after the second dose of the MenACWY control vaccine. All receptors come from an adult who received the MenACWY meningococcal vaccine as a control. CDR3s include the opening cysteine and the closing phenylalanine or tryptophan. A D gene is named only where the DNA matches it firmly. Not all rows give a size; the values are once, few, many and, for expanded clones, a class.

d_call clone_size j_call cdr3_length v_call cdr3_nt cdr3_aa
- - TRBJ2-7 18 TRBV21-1 TGTGCCAGCAGCAAAGTCACCCCAACAGCTTACGAGTTCTACGAGCAGTACTTC CASSKVTPTAYEFYEQYF
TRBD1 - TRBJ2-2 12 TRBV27 TGTGCCAGCAGCTTCAGGGGGGGGGAGCTGTTTTTT CASSFRGGELFF
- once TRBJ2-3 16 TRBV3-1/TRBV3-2 TGTGCCAGCAGCCAAGATCTAATAAAGCGATATGATACGCAGTATTTT CASSQDLIKRYDTQYF
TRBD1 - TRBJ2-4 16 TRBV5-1 TGCGCCAGCAGCTTGGGGGTAGGGGGCGTCAAAAACATTCAGTACTTC CASSLGVGGVKNIQYF
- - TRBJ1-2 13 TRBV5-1 TGCGCCAGCACCCCGGACAGAGACTATGGCTACACCTTC CASTPDRDYGYTF
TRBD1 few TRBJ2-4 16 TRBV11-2 TGTGCCAGCAGCTCTGGACAGGGGTCAGCCAAAAACATTCAGTACTTC CASSSGQGSAKNIQYF
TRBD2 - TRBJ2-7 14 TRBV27 TGTGCCAGCAGGAGGACTAGCGGAGAATACGAGCAGTACTTC CASRRTSGEYEQYF
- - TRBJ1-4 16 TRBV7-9 TGTGCCAGCAGCCCACGCGGGATCGGAACTAATGAAAAACTGTTTTTT CASSPRGIGTNEKLFF
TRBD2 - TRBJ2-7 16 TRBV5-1 TGCGCCAGCAGCCCCGGACTAGCGGGCTTTCACTACGAGCAGTACTTC CASSPGLAGFHYEQYF
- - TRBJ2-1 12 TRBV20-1 TGCAGTGCTAGTTTCTCCTACAATGAGCAGTTCTTC CSASFSYNEQFF
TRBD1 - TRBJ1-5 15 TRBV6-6 TGTGCCAGCAGTGCCCCCCGGGACAGGGACCAGCCCCAGCATTTT CASSAPRDRDQPQHF
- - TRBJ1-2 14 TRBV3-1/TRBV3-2 TGTGCCAGCAGCCGGACAGAGTCGGGGGATGGCTACACCTTC CASSRTESGDGYTF
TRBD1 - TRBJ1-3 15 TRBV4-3 TGCGCCAGCAGCCAAGGGACAGGCTCTGGAAACACCATATATTTT CASSQGTGSGNTIYF
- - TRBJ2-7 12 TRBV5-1 TGCGCCAGCAGCTTGGAGTCCTACGAGCAGTACTTC CASSLESYEQYF
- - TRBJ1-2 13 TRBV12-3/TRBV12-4 TGTGCCAGCAGCCCGGACATGGACTATGGCTACACCTTC CASSPDMDYGYTF
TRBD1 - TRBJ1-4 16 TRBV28 TGTGCCAGCAGTTTACGGCAGGGGGGGGCGAATGAAAAACTGTTTTTT CASSLRQGGANEKLFF
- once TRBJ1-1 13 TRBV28 TGTGCCAGTCAGGGTGGGGACGGGGCTGAAGCTTTCTTT CASQGGDGAEAFF
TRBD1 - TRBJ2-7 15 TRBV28 TGTGCCAGCAGTCCAAGGACAGGGCTCGGCTACGAGCAGTACTTC CASSPRTGLGYEQYF
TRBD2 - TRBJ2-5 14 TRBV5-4 TGTGCCAGCACCCTTACGGGGGGGATGGAGACCCAGTACTTC CASTLTGGMETQYF
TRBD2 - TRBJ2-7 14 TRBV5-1 TGCGCCAGCAGCTTGACTAGCGGGTCCTACGAGCAGTACTTC CASSLTSGSYEQYF
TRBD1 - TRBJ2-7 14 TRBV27 TGTGCCAGCGGCATGGGACAGGGCTCCTACGAGCAGTACTTC CASGMGQGSYEQYF
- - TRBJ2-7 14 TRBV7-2 TGTGCCAGCAGCTTAGCGGGCAGGTCCTGGGAGCAGTACTTC CASSLAGRSWEQYF
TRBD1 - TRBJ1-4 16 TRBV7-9 TGTGCCAGCAGCTTAGTTATACAGGGGGCGCATGAAAAACTGTTTTTT CASSLVIQGAHEKLFF
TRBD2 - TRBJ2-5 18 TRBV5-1 TGCGCCAGCAGCTCCCGACCGGGACTAGCGGGGGCACAAGAGACCCAGTACTTC CASSSRPGLAGAQETQYF
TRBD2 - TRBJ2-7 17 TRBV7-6 TGTGCCAGCAGCTTAGGGTCGACTAGCGGGAGGATCCACGAGCAGTACTTC CASSLGSTSGRIHEQYF
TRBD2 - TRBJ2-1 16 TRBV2 TGTGCCAGCAGGGGGACTAGCGGGAGGGCCGACAATGAGCAGTTCTTC CASRGTSGRADNEQFF
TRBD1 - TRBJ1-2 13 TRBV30 TGTGCCTGGAACCGGGACAGGGGTTATGGCTACACCTTC CAWNRDRGYGYTF
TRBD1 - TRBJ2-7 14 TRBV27 TGTGCCAGCAGTTTAGGACAGGGTCGTTACGAGCAGTACTTC CASSLGQGRYEQYF
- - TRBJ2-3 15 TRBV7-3 TGTGCCAGCAGCTTAAATCTGGGGGCGGCAGATACGCAGTATTTT CASSLNLGAADTQYF
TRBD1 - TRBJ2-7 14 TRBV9 TGTGCCAGCAGCGTTTCCGGGACAGACTACGAGCAGTACTTC CASSVSGTDYEQYF
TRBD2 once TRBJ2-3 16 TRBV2 TGTGCCAGCAGTGCATTGACCCTAGCGGGGGGGAATACGCAGTATTTT CASSALTLAGGNTQYF
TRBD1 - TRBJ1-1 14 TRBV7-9 TGTGCCAGCAGCCACCGGGACAGCTCCACTGAAGCTTTCTTT CASSHRDSSTEAFF
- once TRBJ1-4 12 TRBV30 TGTGCCTGGACGACAGGTGTGGAAAAACTGTTTTTT CAWTTGVEKLFF
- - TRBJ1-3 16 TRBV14 TGTGCCAGCAGCCCCCCCGTAGGGAGTGAGTCTAACACCATATATTTT CASSPPVGSESNTIYF
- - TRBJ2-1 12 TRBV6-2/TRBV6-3 TGTGCCAGCAGTCGCGGACCAGATGAGCAGTTCTTC CASSRGPDEQFF
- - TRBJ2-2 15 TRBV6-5 TGTGCCAGCAGTTTGAGGGGGGCGGGCACCGGGGAGCTGTTTTTT CASSLRGAGTGELFF
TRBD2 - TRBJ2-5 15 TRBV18 TGTGCCAGCTCACCACCGGGGAGGGTAGACGAGACCCAGTACTTC CASSPPGRVDETQYF
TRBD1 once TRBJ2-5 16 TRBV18 TGTGCCAGCTCACCCGCTTCCAGGGGGCCGGGGGAGACCCAGTACTTC CASSPASRGPGETQYF
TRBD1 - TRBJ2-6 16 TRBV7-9 TGTGCCAGCAGCTTAGGGACAGGGGCCGGGGCCAACGTCCTGACTTTC CASSLGTGAGANVLTF
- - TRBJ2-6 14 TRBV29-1 TGCAGCGTTGAAGCTGGGACTGGGGCCAACGTCCTGACTTTC CSVEAGTGANVLTF
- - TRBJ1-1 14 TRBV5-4 TGTGCCAGCAGCCCTGACGCGGGGGACACTGAAGCTTTCTTT CASSPDAGDTEAFF
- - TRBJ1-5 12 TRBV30 TGTGCCTGGAGTGGGGCCGGGCAGCCCCAGCATTTT CAWSGAGQPQHF
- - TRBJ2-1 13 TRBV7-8 TGTGCCAGCAGCACCGGGACGGACAATGAGCAGTTCTTC CASSTGTDNEQFF
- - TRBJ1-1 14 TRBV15 TGTGCCACCAGCAGCCCAGGGATGAACACTGAAGCTTTCTTT CATSSPGMNTEAFF
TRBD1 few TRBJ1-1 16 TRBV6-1 TGTGCCAGCAGTGAAGCTTCCGGGACAGGGTACACTGAAGCTTTCTTT CASSEASGTGYTEAFF
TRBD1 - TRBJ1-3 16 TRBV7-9 TGTGCCAGCAGCTTAGGACAGGGTCTCTCTGGAAACACCATATATTTT CASSLGQGLSGNTIYF
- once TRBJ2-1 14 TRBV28 TGTGCCAGCAGTTTGTCTCGACCCTACAATGAGCAGTTCTTC CASSLSRPYNEQFF